Below are 13 T cell receptor beta chains sequenced from a single sample in a study of cytomegalovirus exposure and HLA in healthy donors. The study ran its PCR with 60 Vbeta and 13 Jbeta primers. The repertoire was sequenced with immunoSEQ multiplex PCR; TCRdb's copy has only in-frame clones and lacks some. The sample carries some 76,000 clones, less than 85% recorded once. The material sequenced was PBMCs. Receptor source: a woman aged 45-60 years in good health and CMV-seronegative.

This sequence joins TRBV2 and TRBJ1-5; 9 bases match TRBD1. V trimming: 7 bases; J trimming: 0 bases; junction bases outside the gene matches: 10. Germline V gene sequence: CDR1 SNHLY, CDR2 FYNNEI. The CDR3 totals 17 residues. The CDR3 is CASNPGQGLASNQPQHF. CDR3 bases: TGTGCCAGCAACCCGGGACAGGGTCTTGCTAGCAATCAGCCCCAGCATTTT.

This chain links TRBV19 with TRBJ1-2; D gene uncertain. The V end was cut by 8 bases, the J end by 0 bases, with 7 bases between. Germline V gene data show CDR1 as LNHDA and CDR2 as SQIVND (reference sequence). The CDR3 totals 12 residues. This CDR3 is CASAQANYGYTF. The CDR3 DNA is TGTGCCAGTGCACAAGCTAACTATGGCTACACCTTC.

The chain combines TRBV19 with TRBJ2-2, with TRBD1 matching 8 bases. With V trimmed by 8 bases and J by 5 bases, 13 bases remained unmatched. The CDR3 runs to 16 residues. Germline V gene sequence: CDR1 LNHDA, CDR2 SQIVND (reference sequence). The CDR3, as DNA: TGTGCCAGTGGATTGAGAGACAGGGGAGTTACCGGGGAGCTGTTTTTT. Its protein is CASGLRDRGVTGELFF.

The chain combines TRBV27 with TRBJ2-5, with 8 bases fitting TRBD1. The CDR3 is made up of 16 amino acids. The germline gives CDR1 MNHEY, CDR2 SMNVEV (reference sequence). V was clipped by 5 bases and J by 1 base; unmatched bases: 9. The CDR3 nucleotides read TGTGCCAGCAGTAGAGAAGACGGACAGGGCCAAGAGACCCAGTACTTC. This gives the protein CASSREDGQGQETQYF.

This chain connects TRBV7-9 to TRBJ2-6; 8 nucleotides line up with TRBD1. From germline, CDR1 is SEHNR and CDR2 FQNEAQ (reference sequence). CDR3 length equals 18 residues. V was pared by 4 bases and J by 0 bases, with 8 bases of the junction left unmatched. DNA of the CDR3: TGTGCCAGCAGCTCGTCCGGGACAGGATTCTCTGGGGCCAACGTCCTGACTTTC. Protein sequence: CASSSSGTGFSGANVLTF.

The chain combines TRBV5-1 with TRBJ1-2; 7 bases are shared with TRBD1. Germline CDR1 is SGHRS and CDR2 is YFSETQ. The CDR3 totals 13 residues. Losses at the gene ends were 3 bases for V and 4 bases for J; bases not matched to a gene: 3. This chain's CDR3 is CASSWDSSYGYTF. The CDR3 bases are TGCGCCAGCAGCTGGGACAGCTCCTATGGCTACACCTTC.

The sample holds a few counts of this clone. The rearrangement uses TRBV4-1 and TRBJ1-1; no reliable D call. V was cut by 0 bases and J by 4 bases, with 12 bases left in between. The CDR3 is 15 residues long. Germline lookup yields CDR1 MGHRA and CDR2 YSYEKL. For the CDR3, the DNA is TGCGCCAGCAGCCAAGAAAGGACGGGGATCACTGAAGCTTTCTTT. Translating it yields CASSQERTGITEAFF.

The J gene is TRBJ1-1, the V gene TRBV28, with a weak D call TRBD1 (6 bases). The length of the CDR3 is 14 residues. V dropped 8 bases and J dropped 3 bases, with 16 bases sitting between them. Looked up from germline, CDR1 is MDHEN and CDR2 is SYDVKM. Here the CDR3 reads CASRADSTHTEAFF. The CDR3 DNA reads as TGTGCCAGCCGAGCGGACAGTACCCACACTGAAGCTTTCTTT.

The rearrangement uses TRBV29-1 and TRBJ1-2; 8 bases line up with TRBD1. The CDR3 is 13 residues long. Germline lookup yields CDR1 SQVTM and CDR2 ANQGSEA. The V segment lost 4 bases and the J segment 2 bases; nucleotides outside the gene matches: 3. The CDR3 region is CSVVTGVNYGYTF. For the CDR3, the DNA is TGCAGCGTTGTGACAGGGGTGAACTATGGCTACACCTTC.

This chain joins TRBV7-9 and TRBJ2-1, with 9 bases that match TRBD2. V dropped 3 bases and J dropped 7; count of bases not matched to a gene: 10. Germline V CDR1 and CDR2: SEHNR, FQNEAQ (reference sequence). This CDR3 has 16 amino acids. The chain's CDR3 is CASSFNLAGAGNEQFF. CDR3 nucleotide sequence: TGTGCCAGCAGCTTCAATTTAGCGGGGGCGGGGAATGAGCAGTTCTTC.

The genes are TRBV4-1 and TRBJ2-3, with 11 positions matching TRBD2. Per the germline V gene, CDR1 is MGHRA and CDR2 is YSYEKL. This CDR3 contains 16 residues. The junction had 4 bases not matched to a gene; V was cut back by 3 bases and J by 2 bases. The CDR3 DNA reads TGCGCCAGCAGCCAGGCGACTAGCGGGGACACAGATACGCAGTATTTT. Protein sequence: CASSQATSGDTDTQYF.

V and J are TRBV18 and TRBJ1-1, with D perhaps matching TRBD1 (5 bases). There are 15 residues in the CDR3. V lost 3 bases and J lost 5, with 16 bases in between. CDR1 is KGHSH and CDR2 is LQKENI in the germline V gene. CDR3 loop: CASSPKEGVRTEAFF. The CDR3 coding sequence is TGTGCCAGCTCACCGAAGGAAGGGGTCCGGACTGAAGCTTTCTTT.

This clone was detected once. This chain links TRBV6-5 with TRBJ1-2; 10 bases are a match to TRBD1. Germline loops: CDR1 MNHEY, CDR2 SVGAGI. The CDR3 consists of 15 residues. V lost 5 bases and J lost 3; bases outside the gene matches: 6. The CDR3 here is CASSPRQGAYYGYTF. CDR3 bases: TGTGCCAGCAGTCCCCGACAGGGGGCGTACTATGGCTACACCTTC.